This T cell receptor (beta chain) was identified in a study of blood T cell repertoires in COVID-19. At the level of the study: COVID-19 samples collected from the United States, Italy and Spain covered acute and convalescent phases. From T cells, B-cell-depleted T cells, or PBMCs came the material, which was cDNA or gDNA.

It was during active infection that Seattle patients were enrolled and then longitudinally followed. V lost 4 bases and J 10 bases, leaving 11 bases between the germline ends. Germline loops: CDR1 SEHNR, CDR2 FQNEAQ (reference sequence). This CDR3 is 11 amino acids long. In the authors' workflow: How many nucleated cells were present was estimated from reference gene primer amplification. Sequenced by immunoSEQ multiplex PCR; TCRdb stores in-frame clones only, minus some. Clone size and V and J calls were adopted from that table, with D and trimming inferred from the DNA. The sample has 350,000 to 400,000 clones; 75% to 90% are singletons.

The receptor was isolated from a woman between 55 and 75 years old with COVID-19, enrolled during active disease. The material sequenced was peripheral blood. This chain uses TRBV7-9 with TRBJ2-7; D is undetermined. The CDR3 DNA is TGTGCCAGCAGCTCCGATGGAGTTCAGTACTTC. It yields the protein CASSSDGVQYF. Filled out from reference TRBV7-9 and TRBJ2-7, the complete variable domain reads DTGVSQNPRHKITKRGQNVTFRCDPISEHNRLYWYRQTLGQGPEFLTYFQNEAQLEKSRLLSDRFSAERPKGSFSTLEIQRTEQGDSAMYLCASSSDGVQYFGPGTRLTVT.